This T cell receptor (beta chain) appears in the sequencing data of a study of T-cell memory formation after mild COVID-19. From the 5' RACE reads, TCRdb called clonotypes with MiXCR, one entry per CDR3 protein. The table records hundreds of thousands of distinct CDR3 sequences, roughly 18% of them present only once. In germline, CDR1 is MDHEN, CDR2 SYDVKM. V gave up 7 bases and J gave up 4 bases; unmatched junction bases: 3. This CDR3 comprises 13 residues. This clonotype was detected only a few times. The TCR sequence derives from an adult woman who had mild COVID-19 (a few samples of this study predate the infection). Cell type and time point are not known. The sample was PBMCs or a T cell subset sorted from them (not recorded which). V and J are TRBV28 and TRBJ2-1, with 8 bases fitting TRBD1. CDR3 region: CASKDRDYNEQFF. The CDR3 DNA reads as TGTGCCAGCAAGGACAGGGATTACAATGAGCAGTTCTTC. Combining the CDR3 with reference TRBV28 and TRBJ2-1 gives the whole variable domain DVKVTQSSRYLVKRTGEKVFLECVQDMDHENMFWYRQDPGLGLRLIYFSYDVKMKEKGDIPEGYSVSREKKERFSLILESASTNQTSMYLCASKDRDYNEQFFGPGTRLTVL.